The 17 T cell receptor beta chains listed next were all sequenced from one sample in a study of OX40 agonist ivuxolimab in advanced cancers. The repertoire was sequenced with immunoSEQ multiplex PCR; TCRdb's copy has only in-frame clones and lacks some. Altogether more than 60,000 clones are present, more than 65% being singletons, with the ten largest covering about 4.8%. Sample: CD4+ or CD8+ T cells sorted from blood, taken in a trial of the OX40 agonist ivuxolimab. The receptors originated from an adult with an advanced solid tumor such as melanoma, head and neck, liver or kidney cancer.

J is TRBJ2-1 and V is TRBV29-1; 7 bases are shared with TRBD1. Germline V gene data show CDR1 as SQVTM and CDR2 as ANQGSEA. The CDR3 length is 12 residues. V lost 3 bases, J lost 8 bases, and 4 bases stayed unmatched. This chain's CDR3 is CSVDRGSDEQFF. DNA of the CDR3: TGCAGCGTTGACAGGGGGTCCGATGAGCAGTTCTTC.

The chain couples TRBV13 to TRBJ1-5; D might be TRBD1 (5 bases). CDR1 is PRHDT, CDR2 FYEKMQ, per germline (reference sequence). V dropped 3 bases and J dropped 2 bases, with 8 bases sitting between them. The CDR3 loop spans 14 amino acids. The chain's CDR3 is CASSFTGGNQPQHF. CDR3 bases: TGTGCCAGCAGCTTTACGGGGGGCAATCAGCCCCAGCATTTT.

The chain carries TRBV18 and TRBJ2-5; 8 nucleotides align to TRBD2. Trimming took 4 bases from V and 2 from J; bases not matched to a gene: 9. The CDR3 has 16 amino acids. CDR1 is KGHSH, CDR2 LQKENI, per germline. The CDR3, as DNA: TGTGCCAGCTCACTCCGTGGCGGGGGGACACAAGAGACCCAGTACTTC. Translation gives CASSLRGGGTQETQYF. Full variable domain (remainder filled in from reference TRBV18 and TRBJ2-5): NAGVMQNPRHLVRRRGQEARLRCSPMKGHSHVYWYRQLPEEGLKFMVYLQKENIIDESGMPKERFSAEFPKEGPSILRIQQVVRGDSAAYFCASSLRGGGTQETQYFGPGTRLLVL.

V and J are TRBV7-6 and TRBJ2-5; possibly TRBD1 for D (5 bases). The V end was cut by 5 bases, the J end by 5 bases, with 30 bases between. The CDR3 has 19 amino acids. Germline assignment: CDR1 SGHVS and CDR2 FNYEAQ. This CDR3 reads CASSRGHPWRKGVDETQYF. DNA of the CDR3: TGTGCCAGCAGCCGAGGACACCCATGGCGTAAGGGCGTAGACGAGACCCAGTACTTC.

V usage is TRBV2 and J usage is TRBJ1-4; unclear D gene. The length of the CDR3 is 13 residues. Per germline, CDR1 SNHLY and CDR2 FYNNEI. With 8 bases removed from V and 6 bases from J, the gap between germline ends came to 13 bases. The DNA for the CDR3 is TGTGCCAGCGGGATATGGCGGGATGAAAAACTGTTTTTT. It is translated as CASGIWRDEKLFF.

The chain carries TRBV29-1 and TRBJ1-1; 9 bases are a match to TRBD1. Per the germline V gene, CDR1 is SQVTM and CDR2 is ANQGSEA. The J segment lost 4 bases and the V segment lost 7 bases, leaving 7 bases of the junction unmatched. The CDR3 totals 13 residues. CDR3 residues: CSGTGGSSTEAFF. DNA of the CDR3: TGCAGCGGTACAGGGGGCTCGAGCACTGAAGCTTTCTTT.

The CDR3 here is CASSFLGSLDQPQHF. CDR3 DNA: TGTGCCAGTAGTTTCCTAGGGAGTTTGGATCAGCCCCAGCATTTT. The gene calls are TRBV19 and TRBJ1-5; D unresolved. The CDR3 extends over 15 amino acids. V was pared by 5 bases and J by 5 bases, with 16 bases between. CDR1 is LNHDA, CDR2 SQIVND, per germline (reference sequence).

The chain is built from TRBV6-1 and TRBJ1-1; D gene unclear. Trimming took off 6 bases at V and 1 base at J, with 15 bases between the two ends. The CDR3 contains 15 residues. CDR1 MNHNS and CDR2 SASEGT come from the germline V gene. The CDR3 DNA reads as TGTGCCAGCAGACTCACACCTACAAAGAACACTGAAGCTTTCTTT. Its translation: CASRLTPTKNTEAFF.

J is TRBJ1-2 and V is TRBV7-2; D possibly corresponds to TRBD1 (5 bases). The V end lost 5 bases, the J end lost 8 bases, and 15 bases lay between the germline ends. CDR3 length: 13 amino acids. In germline, CDR1 is SGHTA, CDR2 FQGNSA. This chain's CDR3 is CASSPRVRGGYTF. The CDR3 DNA reads as TGTGCCAGCAGCCCTAGGGTGAGGGGAGGCTACACCTTC.

CDR3 nucleotides: TGTGCCAGCAGCTTAAAAGGGGGCGTGAACACTGAAGCTTTCTTT. Residues: CASSLKGGVNTEAFF. J is TRBJ1-1 and V is TRBV7-3; the match to TRBD1 covers 7 bases. V lost 1 base and J lost 0; bases outside the gene matches: 2. Germline CDR1 is SGHTA and CDR2 is FQGTGA. The CDR3 is 15 residues long.

The CDR3 nucleotides read TGTGCCAGTAGTTTTCCAGGGGGCGCGGAAGCTTTCTTT. Its translation: CASSFPGGAEAFF. V usage is TRBV19 and J usage is TRBJ1-1; 8 bases agree with TRBD1. CDR3 size: 13 residues. Germline loops: CDR1 LNHDA, CDR2 SQIVND (reference sequence). The V and J ends lost 5 bases and 8 bases, in that order; junction bases with no gene match: 7.

This chain joins TRBV5-1 and TRBJ1-3; 10 bases map to TRBD1. From germline, CDR1 is SGHRS and CDR2 YFSETQ. V shed 3 bases and J 2 bases; nucleotides not matched to a gene: 5. This CDR3 spans 16 amino acids. CDR3 sequence (DNA): TGCGCCAGCAGCTGGGGGGACAGGGGTACTGGAAACACCATATATTTT. Amino acid sequence: CASSWGDRGTGNTIYF. Drawing the rest from reference TRBV5-1 and TRBJ1-3, the complete variable domain is KAGVTQTPRYLIKTRGQQVTLSCSPISGHRSVSWYQQTPGQGLQFLFEYFSETQRNKGNFPGRFSGRQFSNSRSEMNVSTLELGDSALYLCASSWGDRGTGNTIYFGEGSWLTVV.

The rearrangement links TRBV7-2 to TRBJ2-5; weak D call: TRBD2 (7 bases). CDR3 length: 15 amino acids. Germline V gene data show CDR1 as SGHTA and CDR2 as FQGNSA. V lost 5 bases, J lost 5 bases, and 18 bases lay in between. This chain's CDR3 is CASSAGGLGFETQYF. CDR3 DNA: TGTGCCAGCAGCGCCGGGGGGCTCGGCTTTGAGACCCAGTACTTC. Using reference TRBV7-2 and TRBJ2-5 for the parts outside the CDR3, the full variable domain is GAGVSQSPSNKVTEKGKDVELRCDPISGHTALYWYRQSLGQGLEFLIYFQGNSAPDKSGLPSDRFSAERTGGSVSTLTIQRTQQEDSAVYLCASSAGGLGFETQYFGPGTRLLVL.

The rearrangement joins TRBV7-8 to TRBJ2-7; 7 bases fit TRBD1. The CDR3 runs 19 residues. Per germline, CDR1 SGHVS and CDR2 FQNEAQ. With 3 bases clipped from V and 0 bases from J, the junction kept 17 bases outside the gene matches. CDR3 amino acids: CASSFQPGQISFPSYEQYF. The CDR3 region has the DNA TGTGCCAGCAGCTTCCAACCGGGACAGATTTCCTTTCCCTCCTACGAGCAGTACTTC.

The V and J genes are TRBV7-8 and TRBJ2-1; D may be TRBD1 or TRBD2 (5 bases each). V was shortened by 6 bases and J by 9 bases, with 33 bases between the two germline ends. The CDR3 covers 19 residues. Germline-derived CDR1 and CDR2 are SGHVS and FQNEAQ. CDR3 protein: CASSSARDRGSSSRREQFF. Written as DNA, the CDR3 is TGTGCCAGCAGTTCTGCTAGGGACCGGGGTTCTAGTTCACGACGTGAGCAGTTCTTC.

J is TRBJ2-1 and V is TRBV7-8; tentative D call: TRBD2 (5 bases). The CDR3 covers 15 residues. Trimming left V 3 bases short and J 9 bases short, with 18 bases between. Germline CDR1 SGHVS, CDR2 FQNEAQ. As DNA, the CDR3 is TGTGCCAGCAGCTTCGGGGTTCTCCCTAGTGCTGAGCAGTTCTTC. It codes for CASSFGVLPSAEQFF.

This clone has just one count. The J gene is TRBJ2-1, the V gene TRBV13, with D maybe TRBD2 (6 bases). V lost 0 bases, J lost 9 bases, and 12 bases lay in between. Germline CDR1 and CDR2: PRHDT and FYEKMQ (reference sequence). This CDR3 spans 14 amino acids. CDR3 bases: TGTGCCAGCAGCTTAGGGACTAGGTCCCTTGAGCAGTTCTTC. Translating it yields CASSLGTRSLEQFF.